What follows is one T cell receptor beta chain and its context. These data come from a study of regulatory T cells in long-lasting Graves disease. Time point specified: newly diagnosed GD, antithyroid drugs for less than 3 months. Researchers made the TCR library from RNA that was extracted from PBMCs. Germline V CDR1 and CDR2: LNHDA, SQIVND (reference sequence). The CDR3 consists of 13 residues. V was trimmed by 6 bases and J by 5 bases, leaving 13 bases between them. Arm-PCR with iRepertoire HTBI primers amplified the CDR3 regions for these TCR beta libraries. Study processing details: Identified across the samples were 50 to 70 TRBV segments and more than twelve TRBJ segments. TCRdb reprocessed the multiplex PCR reads via MiXCR and lists one record per CDR3 protein. It is TCRdb's table, rather than the study itself, that gives the V and J calls and clone size. The data show roughly 350,000 distinct CDR3 sequences, about a sixth seen once.

These same data were also listed under a study on T cells in Graves' hyperthyroidism and ophthalmopathy. Per that study: Lactation, pregnancy, other autoimmune disease or uncontrolled infection excluded patients. First-round RT-PCR targeting the TCR CDR3 was performed with the HTBI primer set. In the blood, most expanded thyroid clonotypes above 0.001 appeared as well.

The sequencing here drew on peripheral blood mononuclear cells (PBMCs), taken at new diagnosis, from a patient treated with antithyroid drugs. This rearrangement joins TRBV19 to TRBJ1-2, with D uncertain. The clonotype was recovered from a man in his forties with Graves disease. CDR3 region: CASRRSEDYGYTF. CDR3 coding DNA: TGTGCCAGTAGAAGGAGTGAGGATTATGGCTACACCTTC.